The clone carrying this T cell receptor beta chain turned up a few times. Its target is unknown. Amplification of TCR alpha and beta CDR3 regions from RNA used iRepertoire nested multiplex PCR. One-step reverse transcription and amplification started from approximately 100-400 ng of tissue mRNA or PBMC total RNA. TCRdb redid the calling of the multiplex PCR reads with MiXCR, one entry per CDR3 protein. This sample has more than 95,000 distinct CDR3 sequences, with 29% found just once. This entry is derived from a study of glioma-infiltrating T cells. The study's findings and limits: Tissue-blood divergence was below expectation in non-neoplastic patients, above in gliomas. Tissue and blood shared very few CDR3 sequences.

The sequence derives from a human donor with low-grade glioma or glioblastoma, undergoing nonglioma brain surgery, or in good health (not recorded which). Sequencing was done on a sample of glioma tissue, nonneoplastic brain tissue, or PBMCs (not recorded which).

CDR3 DNA sequence: TGTGCCAGCACTAGACAGGGGCGCGGTTTTGGCTACACCTTC. Protein product: CASTRQGRGFGYTF. The chain is built from TRBV12-3 or TRBV12-4 and TRBJ1-2, with 8 nucleotides matching TRBD1. The trim removed 7 bases at V and 7 bases at J, leaving 11 bases unmatched. The CDR3 contains 14 residues.